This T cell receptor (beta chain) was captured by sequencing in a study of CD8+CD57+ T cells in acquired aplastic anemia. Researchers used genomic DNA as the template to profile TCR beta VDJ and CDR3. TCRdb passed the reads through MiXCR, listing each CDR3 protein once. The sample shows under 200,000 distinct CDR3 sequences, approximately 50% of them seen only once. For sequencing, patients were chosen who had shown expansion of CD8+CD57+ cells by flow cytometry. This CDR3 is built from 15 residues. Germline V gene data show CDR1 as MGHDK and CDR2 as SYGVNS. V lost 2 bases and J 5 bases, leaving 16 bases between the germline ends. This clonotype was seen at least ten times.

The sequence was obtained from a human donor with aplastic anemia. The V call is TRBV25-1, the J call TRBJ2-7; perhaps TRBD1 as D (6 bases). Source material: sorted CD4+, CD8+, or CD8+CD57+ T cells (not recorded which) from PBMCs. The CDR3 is CASSEVGDTVHEQYF. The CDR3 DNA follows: TGTGCCAGCAGTGAAGTTGGGGACACGGTCCACGAGCAGTACTTC.